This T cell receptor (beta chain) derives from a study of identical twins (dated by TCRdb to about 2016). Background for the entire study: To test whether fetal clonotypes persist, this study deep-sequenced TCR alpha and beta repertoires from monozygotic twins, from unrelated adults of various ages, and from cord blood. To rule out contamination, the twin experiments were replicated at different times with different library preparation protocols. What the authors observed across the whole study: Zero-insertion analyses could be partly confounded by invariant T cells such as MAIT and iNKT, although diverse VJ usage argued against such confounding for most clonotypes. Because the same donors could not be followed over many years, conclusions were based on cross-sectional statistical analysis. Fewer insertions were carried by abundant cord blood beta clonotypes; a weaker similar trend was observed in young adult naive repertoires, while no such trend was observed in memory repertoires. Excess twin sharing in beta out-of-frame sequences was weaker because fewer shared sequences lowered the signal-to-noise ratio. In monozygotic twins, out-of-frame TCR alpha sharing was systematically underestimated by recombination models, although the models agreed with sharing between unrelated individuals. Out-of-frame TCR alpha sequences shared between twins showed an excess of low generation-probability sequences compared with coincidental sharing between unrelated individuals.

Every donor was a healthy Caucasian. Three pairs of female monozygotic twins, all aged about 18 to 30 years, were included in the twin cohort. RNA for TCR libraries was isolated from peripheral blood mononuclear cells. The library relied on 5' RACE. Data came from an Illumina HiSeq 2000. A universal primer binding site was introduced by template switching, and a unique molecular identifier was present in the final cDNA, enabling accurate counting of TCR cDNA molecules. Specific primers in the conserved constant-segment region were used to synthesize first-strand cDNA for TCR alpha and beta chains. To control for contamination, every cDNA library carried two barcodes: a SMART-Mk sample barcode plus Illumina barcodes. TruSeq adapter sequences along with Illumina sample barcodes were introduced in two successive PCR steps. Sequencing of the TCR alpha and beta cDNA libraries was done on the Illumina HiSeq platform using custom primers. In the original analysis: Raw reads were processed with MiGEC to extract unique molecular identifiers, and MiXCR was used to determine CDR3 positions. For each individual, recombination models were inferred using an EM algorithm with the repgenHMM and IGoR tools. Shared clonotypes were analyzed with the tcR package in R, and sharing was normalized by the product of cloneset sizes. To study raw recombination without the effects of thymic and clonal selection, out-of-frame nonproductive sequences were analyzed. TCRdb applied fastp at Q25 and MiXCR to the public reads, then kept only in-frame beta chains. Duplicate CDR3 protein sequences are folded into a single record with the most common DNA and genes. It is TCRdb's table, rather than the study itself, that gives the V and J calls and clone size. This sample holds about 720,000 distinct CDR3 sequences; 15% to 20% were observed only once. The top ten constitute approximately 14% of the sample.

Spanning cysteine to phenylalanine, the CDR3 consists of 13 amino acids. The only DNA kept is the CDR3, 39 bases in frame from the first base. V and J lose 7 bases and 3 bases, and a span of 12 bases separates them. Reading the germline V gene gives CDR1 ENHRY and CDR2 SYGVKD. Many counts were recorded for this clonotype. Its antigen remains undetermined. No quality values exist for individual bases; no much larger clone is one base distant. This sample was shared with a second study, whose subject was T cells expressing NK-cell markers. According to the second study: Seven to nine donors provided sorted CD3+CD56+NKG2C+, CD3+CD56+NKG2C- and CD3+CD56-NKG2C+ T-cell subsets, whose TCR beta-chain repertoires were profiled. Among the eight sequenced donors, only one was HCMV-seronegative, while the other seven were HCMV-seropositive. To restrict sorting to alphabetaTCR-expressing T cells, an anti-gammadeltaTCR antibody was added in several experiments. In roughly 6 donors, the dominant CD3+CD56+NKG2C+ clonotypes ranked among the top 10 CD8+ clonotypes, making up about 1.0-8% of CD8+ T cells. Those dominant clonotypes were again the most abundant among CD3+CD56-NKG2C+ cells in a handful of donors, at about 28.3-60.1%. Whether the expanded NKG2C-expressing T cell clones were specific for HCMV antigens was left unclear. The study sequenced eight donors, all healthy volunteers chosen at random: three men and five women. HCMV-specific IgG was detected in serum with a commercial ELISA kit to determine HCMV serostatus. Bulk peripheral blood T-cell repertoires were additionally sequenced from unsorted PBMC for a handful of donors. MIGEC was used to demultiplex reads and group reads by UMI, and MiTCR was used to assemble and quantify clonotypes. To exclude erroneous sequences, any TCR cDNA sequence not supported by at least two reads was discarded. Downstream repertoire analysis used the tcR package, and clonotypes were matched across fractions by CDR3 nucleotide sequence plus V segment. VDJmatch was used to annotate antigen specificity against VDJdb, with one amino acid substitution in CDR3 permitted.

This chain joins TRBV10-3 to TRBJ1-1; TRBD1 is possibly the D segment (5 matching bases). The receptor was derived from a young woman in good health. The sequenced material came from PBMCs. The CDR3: CAIMEQGDTEAFF. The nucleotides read TGTGCCATCATGGAGCAGGGTGACACTGAAGCTTTCTTT.